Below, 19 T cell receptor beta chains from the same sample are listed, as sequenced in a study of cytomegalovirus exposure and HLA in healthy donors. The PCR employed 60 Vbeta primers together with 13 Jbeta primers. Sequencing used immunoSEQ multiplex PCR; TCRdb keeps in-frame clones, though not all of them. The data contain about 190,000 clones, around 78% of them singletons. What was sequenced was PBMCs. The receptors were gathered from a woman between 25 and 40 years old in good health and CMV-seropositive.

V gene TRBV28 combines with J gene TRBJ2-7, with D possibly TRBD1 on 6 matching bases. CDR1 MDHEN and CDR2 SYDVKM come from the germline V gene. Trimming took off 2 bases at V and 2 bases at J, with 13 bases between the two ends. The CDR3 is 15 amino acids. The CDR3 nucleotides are TGTGCCAGCAGTTTAGCCGGGACAAAGCCCTACGAGCAGTACTTC. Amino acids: CASSLAGTKPYEQYF.

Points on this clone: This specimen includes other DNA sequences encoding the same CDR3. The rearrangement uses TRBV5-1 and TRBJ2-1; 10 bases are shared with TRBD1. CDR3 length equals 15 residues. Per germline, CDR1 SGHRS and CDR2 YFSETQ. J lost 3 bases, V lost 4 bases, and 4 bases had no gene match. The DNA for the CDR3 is TGCGCCAGCAGCCCGGGACAGGGGTACTACAATGAGCAGTTCTTC. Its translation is CASSPGQGYYNEQFF. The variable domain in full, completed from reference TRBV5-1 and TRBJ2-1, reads KAGVTQTPRYLIKTRGQQVTLSCSPISGHRSVSWYQQTPGQGLQFLFEYFSETQRNKGNFPGRFSGRQFSNSRSEMNVSTLELGDSALYLCASSPGQGYYNEQFFGPGTRLTVL.

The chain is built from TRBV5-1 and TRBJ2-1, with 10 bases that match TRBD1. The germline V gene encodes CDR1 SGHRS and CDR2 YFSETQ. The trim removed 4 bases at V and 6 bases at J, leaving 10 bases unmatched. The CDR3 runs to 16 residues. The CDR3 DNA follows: TGCGCCAGCAGCGGCACCGGGACAGGGGTCTCCAATGAGCAGTTCTTC. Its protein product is CASSGTGTGVSNEQFF.

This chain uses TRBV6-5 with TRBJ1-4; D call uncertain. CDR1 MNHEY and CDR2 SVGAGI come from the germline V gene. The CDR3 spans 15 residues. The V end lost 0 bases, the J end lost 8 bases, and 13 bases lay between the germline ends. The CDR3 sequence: CASSYSRQLGEKLFF. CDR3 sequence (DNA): TGTGCCAGCAGTTACTCGAGGCAACTAGGCGAAAAACTGTTTTTT.

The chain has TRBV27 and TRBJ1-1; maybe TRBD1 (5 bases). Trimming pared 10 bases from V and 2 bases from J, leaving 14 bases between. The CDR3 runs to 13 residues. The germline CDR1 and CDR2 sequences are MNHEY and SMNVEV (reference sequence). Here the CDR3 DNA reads TGTGCCACCCGCCGGGGGGGTAACACTGAAGCTTTCTTT. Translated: CATRRGGNTEAFF.

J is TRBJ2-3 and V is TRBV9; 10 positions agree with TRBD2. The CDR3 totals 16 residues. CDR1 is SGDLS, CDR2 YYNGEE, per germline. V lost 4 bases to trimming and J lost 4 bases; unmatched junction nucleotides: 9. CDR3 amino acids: CASSPRVAGGADTQYF. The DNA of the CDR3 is TGTGCCAGCAGCCCCCGGGTAGCGGGGGGTGCAGATACGCAGTATTTT.

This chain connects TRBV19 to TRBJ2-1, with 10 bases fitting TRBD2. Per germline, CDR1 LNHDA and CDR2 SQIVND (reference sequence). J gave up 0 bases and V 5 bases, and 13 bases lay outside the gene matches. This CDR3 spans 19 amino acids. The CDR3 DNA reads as TGTGCCAGTAGTCAGTCAGCGGGAGGGACCGTGAGCTCCTACAATGAGCAGTTCTTC. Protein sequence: CASSQSAGGTVSSYNEQFF.

CDR3 sequence reads: CASRVASEYTGELFF. The CDR3 bases are TGCGCCAGCAGGGTAGCGTCCGAGTACACCGGGGAGCTGTTTTTT. The chain joins TRBV5-1 to TRBJ2-2; tentative D call: TRBD2 (5 bases). The CDR3 is made up of 15 amino acids. The V and J ends lost 5 bases and 3 bases respectively, with 14 bases between them. Germline V gene lookup returns CDR1 SGHRS and CDR2 YFSETQ.

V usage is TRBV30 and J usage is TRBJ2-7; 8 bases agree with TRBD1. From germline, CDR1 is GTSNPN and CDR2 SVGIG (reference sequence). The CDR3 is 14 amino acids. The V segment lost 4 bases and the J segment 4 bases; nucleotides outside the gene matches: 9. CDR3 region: CAWNPGQGAYEQYF. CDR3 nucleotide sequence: TGTGCCTGGAACCCGGGGCAGGGGGCTTACGAGCAGTACTTC.

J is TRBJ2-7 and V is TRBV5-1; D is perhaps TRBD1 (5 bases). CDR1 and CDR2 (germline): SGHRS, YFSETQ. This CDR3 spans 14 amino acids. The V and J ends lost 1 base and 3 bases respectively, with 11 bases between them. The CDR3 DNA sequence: TGCGCCAGCAGCTTGCGCGACAGCTACTACGAGCAGTACTTC. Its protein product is CASSLRDSYYEQYF.

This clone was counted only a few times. CDR3 nucleotides: TGTGCCAGCAGCCACAGTCCCTACAATGAGCAGTTCTTC. This codes for CASSHSPYNEQFF. The V gene is TRBV6-6, the J gene TRBJ2-1; D remains ambiguous. CDR3 length equals 13 residues. The germline V and J ends were trimmed by 6 bases and 2 bases, with 8 bases remaining between them. Germline-derived CDR1 and CDR2 are MNHNY and SVGAGI (reference sequence).

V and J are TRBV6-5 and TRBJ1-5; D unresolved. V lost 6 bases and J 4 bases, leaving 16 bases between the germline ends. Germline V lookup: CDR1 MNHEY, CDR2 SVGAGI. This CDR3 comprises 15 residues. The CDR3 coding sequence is TGTGCCAGCAGCCCGACTAGGCGGGGTAATCAGCCCCAGCATTTT. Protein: CASSPTRRGNQPQHF.

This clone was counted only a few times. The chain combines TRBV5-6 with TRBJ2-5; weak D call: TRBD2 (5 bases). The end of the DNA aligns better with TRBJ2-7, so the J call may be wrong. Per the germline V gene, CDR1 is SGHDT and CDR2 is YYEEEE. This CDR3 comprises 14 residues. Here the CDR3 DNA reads TGTGCCAGCAGCTTGCGGCGGGTCTCCTACGAGCAGTACTTC. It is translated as CASSLRRVSYEQYF.

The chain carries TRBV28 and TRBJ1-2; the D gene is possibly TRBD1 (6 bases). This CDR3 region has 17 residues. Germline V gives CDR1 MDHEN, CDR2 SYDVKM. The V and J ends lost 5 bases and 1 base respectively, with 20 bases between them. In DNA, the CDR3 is TGTGCCAGCAGTCTCCAGGACAGCCTCGACCTTAACTATGGCTACACCTTC. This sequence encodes CASSLQDSLDLNYGYTF.

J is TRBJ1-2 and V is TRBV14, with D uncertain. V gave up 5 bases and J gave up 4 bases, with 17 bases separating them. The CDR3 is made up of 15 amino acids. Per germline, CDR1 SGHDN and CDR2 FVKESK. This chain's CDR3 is CASSVDERLTYGYTF. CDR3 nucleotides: TGTGCCAGCAGCGTTGATGAGAGGTTAACCTATGGCTACACCTTC.

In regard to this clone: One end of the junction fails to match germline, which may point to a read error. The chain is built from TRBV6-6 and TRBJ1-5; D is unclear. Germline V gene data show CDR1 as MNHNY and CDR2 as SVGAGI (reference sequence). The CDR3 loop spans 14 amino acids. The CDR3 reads CAGSYSKRGQPQHF. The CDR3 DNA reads TGTGCCGGCAGTTACTCGAAACGCGGGCAGCCCCAGCATTTT.

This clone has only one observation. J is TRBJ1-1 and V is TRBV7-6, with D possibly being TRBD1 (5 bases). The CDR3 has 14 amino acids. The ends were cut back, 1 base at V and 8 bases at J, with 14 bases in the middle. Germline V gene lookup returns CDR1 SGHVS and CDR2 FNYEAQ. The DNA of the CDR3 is TGTGCCAGCAGCTTAGAGGACTGGGGGGGAGAAGCTTTCTTT. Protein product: CASSLEDWGGEAFF.

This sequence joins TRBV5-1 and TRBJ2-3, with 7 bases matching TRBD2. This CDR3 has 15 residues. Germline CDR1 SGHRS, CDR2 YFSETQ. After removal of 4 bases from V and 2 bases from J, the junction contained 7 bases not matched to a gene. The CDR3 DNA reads TGCGCCAGCAGCCCACTCGGGGGGAACACAGATACGCAGTATTTT. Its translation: CASSPLGGNTDTQYF.

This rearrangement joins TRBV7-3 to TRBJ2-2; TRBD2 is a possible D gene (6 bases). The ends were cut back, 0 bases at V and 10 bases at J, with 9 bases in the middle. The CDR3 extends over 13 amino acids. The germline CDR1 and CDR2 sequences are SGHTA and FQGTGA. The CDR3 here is CASSLTGGSELFF. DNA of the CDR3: TGTGCCAGCAGCTTAACCGGGGGTTCGGAGCTGTTTTTT.